Below, 5 T cell receptor beta chains from the same sample are listed, as sequenced in a study of follicular helper T cells after annual influenza vaccination. This sample's time point: 2015-2016 season, 7 days after influenza vaccination. Assay: immunoSEQ multiplex PCR; the TCRdb copy retains only in-frame clones and omits some. Of approximately 5,700 clones listed, more than 70% were seen once; the top ten hold approximately 2.5%. The specimen was CXCR5+ CD38- circulating T follicular helper cells from blood, collected 7 days after influenza vaccination. The subset here: circulating Tfh, non-naive CD4+CXCR5+PD-1+ (ICOS+CD38+ or ICOS-CD38-). The receptors here all came from an adult who received the influenza vaccine.

The V call is TRBV5-1, the J call TRBJ2-5; D not certain. Trimming stripped 0 bases from V and 3 bases from J, with 9 bases between. The CDR3 is 14 residues long. Germline CDR1 SGHRS, CDR2 YFSETQ. CDR3 bases: TGCGCCAGCAGCTTGGCGCAGGCCGAAGAGACCCAGTACTTC. Amino acids: CASSLAQAEETQYF.

V is TRBV18 and J is TRBJ2-1, with D perhaps TRBD1 or TRBD2 (5 bases each). Germline V gene sequence: CDR1 KGHSH, CDR2 LQKENI. Trimming cost V 3 bases and J 9 bases, with 12 bases left between them. The CDR3 has 13 residues. This CDR3 is CASSPRGSTEQFF. In DNA form, the CDR3 reads TGTGCCAGCTCACCTCGGGGCTCGACTGAGCAGTTCTTC.

The rearrangement uses TRBV7-2 and TRBJ1-1; D possibly corresponds to TRBD1 (5 bases). The CDR3 has 15 amino acids. The V and J ends lost 1 base and 0 bases respectively, with 9 bases between them. Germline lookup yields CDR1 SGHTA and CDR2 FQGNSA. The CDR3 bases are TGTGCCAGCAGCTTAGGGGGCAGGATGAACACTGAAGCTTTCTTT. The encoded protein is CASSLGGRMNTEAFF.

Only one count was recorded for this clone. The chain joins TRBV5-8 to TRBJ2-2; D may match TRBD1 or TRBD2 (5 bases each). Germline assignment: CDR1 SGHTS and CDR2 YDEGEE. Trimming removed 0 bases from V and 6 bases from J, with 12 bases in between. This CDR3 spans 15 amino acids. As DNA, the CDR3 is TGTGCCAGCAGCTTGGCGGTGATGGGACCCGGGGAGCTGTTTTTT. Protein sequence: CASSLAVMGPGELFF.

V usage is TRBV5-1 and J usage is TRBJ2-7; 9 bases fit TRBD2. Germline V gene sequence: CDR1 SGHRS, CDR2 YFSETQ. V lost 7 bases and J lost 3; bases outside the gene matches: 8. The CDR3 totals 14 residues. CDR3 nucleotide sequence: TGCGCCAGCCGTAGGAGACTAGCGGACTACGAGCAGTACTTC. Translated, it gives CASRRRLADYEQYF.